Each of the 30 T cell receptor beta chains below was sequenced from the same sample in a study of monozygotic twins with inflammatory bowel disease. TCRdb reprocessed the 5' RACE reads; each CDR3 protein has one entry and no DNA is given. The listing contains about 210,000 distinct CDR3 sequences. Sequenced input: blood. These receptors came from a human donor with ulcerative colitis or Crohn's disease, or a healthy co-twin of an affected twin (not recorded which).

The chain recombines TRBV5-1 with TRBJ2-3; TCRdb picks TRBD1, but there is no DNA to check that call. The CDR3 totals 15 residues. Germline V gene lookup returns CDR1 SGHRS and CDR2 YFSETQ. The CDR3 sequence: CASSLGQGLRDTQYF.

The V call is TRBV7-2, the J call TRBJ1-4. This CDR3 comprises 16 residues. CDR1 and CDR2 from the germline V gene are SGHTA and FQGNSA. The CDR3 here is CASSGGTIGTNEKLFF. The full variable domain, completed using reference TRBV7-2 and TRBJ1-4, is GAGVSQSPSNKVTEKGKDVELRCDPISGHTALYWYRQSLGQGLEFLIYFQGNSAPDKSGLPSDRFSAERTGGSVSTLTIQRTQQEDSAVYLCASSGGTIGTNEKLFFGSGTQLSVL.

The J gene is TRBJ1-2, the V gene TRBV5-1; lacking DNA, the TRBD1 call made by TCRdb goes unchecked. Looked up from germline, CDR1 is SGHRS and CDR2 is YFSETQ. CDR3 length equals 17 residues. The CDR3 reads CASSLLGTEGPNYGYTF.

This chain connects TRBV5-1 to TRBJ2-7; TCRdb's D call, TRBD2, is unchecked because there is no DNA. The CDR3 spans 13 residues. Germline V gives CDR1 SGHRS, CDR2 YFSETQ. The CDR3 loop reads CASSLDGPSEQYF. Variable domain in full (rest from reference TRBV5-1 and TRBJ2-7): KAGVTQTPRYLIKTRGQQVTLSCSPISGHRSVSWYQQTPGQGLQFLFEYFSETQRNKGNFPGRFSGRQFSNSRSEMNVSTLELGDSALYLCASSLDGPSEQYFGPGTRLTVT.

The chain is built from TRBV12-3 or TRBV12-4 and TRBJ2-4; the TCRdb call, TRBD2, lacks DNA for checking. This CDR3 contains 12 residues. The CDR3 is CASRGGGNIQYF.

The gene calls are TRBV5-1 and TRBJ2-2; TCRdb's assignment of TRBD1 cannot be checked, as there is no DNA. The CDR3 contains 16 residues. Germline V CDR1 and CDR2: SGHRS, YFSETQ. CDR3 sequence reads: CASSPLPGHNTGELFF. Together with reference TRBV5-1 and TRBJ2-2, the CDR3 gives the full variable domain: KAGVTQTPRYLIKTRGQQVTLSCSPISGHRSVSWYQQTPGQGLQFLFEYFSETQRNKGNFPGRFSGRQFSNSRSEMNVSTLELGDSALYLCASSPLPGHNTGELFFGEGSRLTVL.

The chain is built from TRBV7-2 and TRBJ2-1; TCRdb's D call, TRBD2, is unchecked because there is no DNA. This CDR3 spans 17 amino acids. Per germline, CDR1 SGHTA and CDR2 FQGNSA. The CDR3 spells CASSSPGDQRGVNEQFF.

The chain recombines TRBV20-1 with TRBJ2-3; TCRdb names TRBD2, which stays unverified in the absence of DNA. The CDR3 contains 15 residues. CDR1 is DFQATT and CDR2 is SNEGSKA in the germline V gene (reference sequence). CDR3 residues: CSAREGQPVGDTQYF.

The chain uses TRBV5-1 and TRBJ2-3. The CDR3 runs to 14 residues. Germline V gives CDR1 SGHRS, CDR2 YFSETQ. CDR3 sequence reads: CASTSDRSTDTQYF.

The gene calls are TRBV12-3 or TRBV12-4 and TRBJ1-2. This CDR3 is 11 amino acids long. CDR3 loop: CASSYIYGYTF.

The CDR3 spells CSARSPDRDHEQYF. V is TRBV20-1 and J is TRBJ2-7; the TCRdb D gene call, TRBD1, has no DNA to confirm it. In germline, CDR1 is DFQATT, CDR2 SNEGSKA (reference sequence). The CDR3 runs to 14 residues.

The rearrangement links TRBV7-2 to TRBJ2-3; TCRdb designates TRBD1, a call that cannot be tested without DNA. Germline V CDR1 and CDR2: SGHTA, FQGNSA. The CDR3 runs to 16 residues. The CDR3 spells CASSAALVSVTDTQYF. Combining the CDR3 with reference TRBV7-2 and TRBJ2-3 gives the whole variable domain GAGVSQSPSNKVTEKGKDVELRCDPISGHTALYWYRQSLGQGLEFLIYFQGNSAPDKSGLPSDRFSAERTGGSVSTLTIQRTQQEDSAVYLCASSAALVSVTDTQYFGPGTRLTVL.

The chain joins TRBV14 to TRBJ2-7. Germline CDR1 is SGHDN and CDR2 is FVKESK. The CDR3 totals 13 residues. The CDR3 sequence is CASSHDLGHEQYF.

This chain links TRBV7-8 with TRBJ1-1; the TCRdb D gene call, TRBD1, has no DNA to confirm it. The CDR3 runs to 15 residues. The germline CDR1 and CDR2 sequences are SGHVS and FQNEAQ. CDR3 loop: CASSPRDRVNTEAFF.

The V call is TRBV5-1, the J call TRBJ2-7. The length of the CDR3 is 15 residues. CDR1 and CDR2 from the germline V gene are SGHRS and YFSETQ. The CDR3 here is CASSLAGVGLHELYF.

CDR3 sequence: CASSNTPLAGGVGEQFF. The rearrangement links TRBV12-3 or TRBV12-4 to TRBJ2-1; TCRdb indicates TRBD2, and absent DNA this call remains unverified. The CDR3 length is 17 residues.

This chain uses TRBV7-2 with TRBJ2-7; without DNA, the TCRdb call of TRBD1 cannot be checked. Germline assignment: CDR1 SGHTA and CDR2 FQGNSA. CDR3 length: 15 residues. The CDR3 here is CASSLSGTTPYEQYF.

CDR3 sequence reads: CASRSSSQGLGGANVLTF. V gene TRBV28 combines with J gene TRBJ2-6; TCRdb gives TRBD1 as the D gene, but with no DNA this cannot be confirmed. From germline, CDR1 is MDHEN and CDR2 SYDVKM. The CDR3 totals 18 residues.

Here the CDR3 reads CASSLAGNAEAFF. The chain recombines TRBV7-6 with TRBJ1-1. CDR3 length equals 13 residues. Per germline, CDR1 SGHVS and CDR2 FNYEAQ.

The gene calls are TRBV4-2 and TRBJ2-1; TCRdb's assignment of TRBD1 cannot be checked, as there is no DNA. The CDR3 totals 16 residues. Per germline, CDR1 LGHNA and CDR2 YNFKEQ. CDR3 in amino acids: CASSREGQDSYNEQFF.

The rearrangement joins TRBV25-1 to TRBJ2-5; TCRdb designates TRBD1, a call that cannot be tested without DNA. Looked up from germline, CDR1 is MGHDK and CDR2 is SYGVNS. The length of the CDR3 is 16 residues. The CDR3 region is CASSAMVGQGEETQYF.

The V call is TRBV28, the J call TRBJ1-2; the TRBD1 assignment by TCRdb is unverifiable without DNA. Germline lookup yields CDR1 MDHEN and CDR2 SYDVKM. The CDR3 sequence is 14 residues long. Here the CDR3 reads CASRVATWGVGYTF.

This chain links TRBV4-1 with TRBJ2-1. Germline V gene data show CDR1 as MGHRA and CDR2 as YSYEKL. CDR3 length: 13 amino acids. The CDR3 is CASSQDLAWEQFF.

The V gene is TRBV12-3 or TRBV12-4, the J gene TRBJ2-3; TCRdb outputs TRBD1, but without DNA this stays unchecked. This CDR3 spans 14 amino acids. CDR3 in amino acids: CASSPWTVPDTQYF.

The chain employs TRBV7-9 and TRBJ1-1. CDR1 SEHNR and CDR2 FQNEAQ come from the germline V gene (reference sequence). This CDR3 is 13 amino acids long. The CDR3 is CASSLGMGTEAFF. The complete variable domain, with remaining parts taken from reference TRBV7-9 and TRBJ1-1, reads DTGVSQNPRHKITKRGQNVTFRCDPISEHNRLYWYRQTLGQGPEFLTYFQNEAQLEKSRLLSDRFSAERPKGSFSTLEIQRTEQGDSAMYLCASSLGMGTEAFFGQGTRLTVV.

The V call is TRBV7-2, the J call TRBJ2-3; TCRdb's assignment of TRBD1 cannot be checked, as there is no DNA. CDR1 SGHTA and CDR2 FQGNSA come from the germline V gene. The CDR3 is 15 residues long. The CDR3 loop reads CASSFIEGPIDTQYF. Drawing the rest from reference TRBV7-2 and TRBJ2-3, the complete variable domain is GAGVSQSPSNKVTEKGKDVELRCDPISGHTALYWYRQSLGQGLEFLIYFQGNSAPDKSGLPSDRFSAERTGGSVSTLTIQRTQQEDSAVYLCASSFIEGPIDTQYFGPGTRLTVL.

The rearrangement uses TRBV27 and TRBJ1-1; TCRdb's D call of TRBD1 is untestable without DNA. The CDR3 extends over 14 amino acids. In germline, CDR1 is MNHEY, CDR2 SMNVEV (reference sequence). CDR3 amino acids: CASTRSWGNTEAFF.

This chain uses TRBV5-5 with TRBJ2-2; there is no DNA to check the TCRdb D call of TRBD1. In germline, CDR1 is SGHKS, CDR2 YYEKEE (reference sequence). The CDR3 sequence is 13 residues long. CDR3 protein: CASSRDLMEELFF.

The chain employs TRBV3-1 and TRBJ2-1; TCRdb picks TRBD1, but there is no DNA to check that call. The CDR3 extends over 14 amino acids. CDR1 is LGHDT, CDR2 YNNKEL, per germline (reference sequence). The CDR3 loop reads CASSLGGGVNEQFF.

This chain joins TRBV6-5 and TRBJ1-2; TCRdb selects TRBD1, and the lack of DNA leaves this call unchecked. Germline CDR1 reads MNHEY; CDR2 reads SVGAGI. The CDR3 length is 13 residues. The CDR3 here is CASGPGPLYGYTF.